The next 27 T cell receptor beta chains were all read from a single sample in a study of blood T cell repertoires in COVID-19. Measured with immunoSEQ multiplex PCR; TCRdb has only the in-frame clones, and not every one. The sample lists roughly 330,000 clones; around 90% were seen once. The sequenced sample consisted of PBMCs or T cells enriched from blood (not recorded which). Receptors were obtained from a woman aged 30 to 39 who had recovered from COVID-19.

The chain couples TRBV30 to TRBJ1-2; no firm D call. The germline V and J ends were trimmed by 3 bases and 3 bases, with 14 bases remaining between them. The CDR3 runs to 14 residues. CDR1 GTSNPN and CDR2 SVGIG come from the germline V gene (reference sequence). The CDR3 loop is CAWSARRADYGYTF. The DNA of the CDR3 is TGTGCCTGGAGCGCCCGGAGGGCGGACTATGGCTACACCTTC.

The count of this clone is one. The gene calls are TRBV5-6 and TRBJ1-5; perhaps TRBD1 as D (5 bases). Germline CDR1 reads SGHDT; CDR2 reads YYEEEE. V was cut by 4 bases and J by 4 bases, with 15 bases left in between. The CDR3 extends over 15 amino acids. The CDR3 is CASSQMRQPNQPQHF. The CDR3 DNA sequence: TGTGCCAGCAGCCAGATGAGACAGCCGAATCAGCCCCAGCATTTT. Full variable domain (rest looked up from reference TRBV5-6 and TRBJ1-5): DAGVTQSPTHLIKTRGQQVTLRCSPKSGHDTVSWYQQALGQGPQFIFQYYEEEERQRGNFPDRFSGHQFPNYSSELNVNALLLGDSALYLCASSQMRQPNQPQHFGDGTRLSIL.

The chain uses TRBV6-5 and TRBJ2-7; no definite D call. This CDR3 comprises 14 residues. Trimming cost V 0 bases and J 1 base, with 7 bases left between them. CDR1 and CDR2 (germline): MNHEY, SVGAGI. In DNA, the CDR3 is TGTGCCAGCAGTTACTCGGGCTCTTCCTACGAGCAGTACTTC. Its translation is CASSYSGSSYEQYF.

The genes are TRBV19 and TRBJ2-7; 9 positions match TRBD1. The CDR3 has 14 residues. CDR1 and CDR2 (germline): LNHDA, SQIVND (reference sequence). Trimming removed 11 bases from V and 4 bases from J; junction bases left unmatched: 12. CDR3 in amino acids: CAPAGQGLRYEQYF. For the CDR3, the DNA is TGTGCCCCGGCGGGACAGGGCTTACGATACGAGCAGTACTTC.

This chain joins TRBV28 and TRBJ2-2, with D possibly TRBD1 on 5 matching bases. In germline, CDR1 is MDHEN, CDR2 SYDVKM. There are 13 residues in the CDR3. With 7 bases removed from V and 2 bases from J, the gap between germline ends came to 8 bases. This CDR3 reads CASIDRNTGELFF. The CDR3 DNA reads as TGTGCCAGCATCGACAGAAACACCGGGGAGCTGTTTTTT.

This chain connects TRBV30 to TRBJ1-1; 10 nucleotides align to TRBD1. This CDR3 region has 13 residues. V lost 3 bases and J lost 3; bases outside the gene matches: 1. Germline V gene data show CDR1 as GTSNPN and CDR2 as SVGIG (reference sequence). CDR3 amino acids: CAWSGTGDTEAFF. The CDR3 nucleotides read TGTGCCTGGAGCGGGACAGGGGACACTGAAGCTTTCTTT.

The chain carries TRBV5-5 and TRBJ1-2; TRBD1 aligns across 7 bases. Unmatched junction bases numbered 7, after V lost 1 base and J lost 4 bases. The CDR3 loop spans 15 amino acids. The V gene's germline CDR1 is SGHKS and CDR2 YYEKEE (reference sequence). The CDR3 here is CASSLPDRLTYGYTF. CDR3 nucleotides: TGTGCCAGCAGCTTGCCGGACAGGCTAACCTATGGCTACACCTTC.

This chain joins TRBV20-1 and TRBJ1-4; 7 bases are shared with TRBD1. Germline-derived CDR1 and CDR2 are DFQATT and SNEGSKA (reference sequence). J was trimmed by 7 bases and V by 8 bases; bases with no gene match: 4. This CDR3 is 11 amino acids long. The CDR3 DNA reads TGCAGTTCCGACAGGGCTGAAAAACTGTTTTTT. This encodes CSSDRAEKLFF.

The chain joins TRBV12-3 or TRBV12-4 to TRBJ1-5; no definite D call. The V and J ends lost 7 bases and 4 bases respectively, with 11 bases between them. This CDR3 has 13 amino acids. CDR3 protein: CASTLAGNQPQHF. The CDR3 nucleotides read TGTGCCAGCACCCTGGCCGGGAATCAGCCCCAGCATTTT.

The chain has TRBV4-2 and TRBJ1-1; 8 bases match TRBD1. J lost 0 bases, V lost 1 base, and 7 bases had no gene match. Germline V lookup: CDR1 LGHNA, CDR2 YNFKEQ. This CDR3 is 17 amino acids long. CDR3 in DNA: TGTGCCAGCAGCCAAGCGGCAGGGGGCGCCTTGAACACTGAAGCTTTCTTT. Amino acids: CASSQAAGGALNTEAFF.

This clone was detected only once. CDR3 region: CASSTTQAYYEQYF. CDR3 in DNA: TGTGCCAGCAGCACGACGCAGGCCTACTACGAGCAGTACTTC. The chain employs TRBV7-9 and TRBJ2-7; D unresolved. The V end lost 5 bases, the J end lost 3 bases, and 14 bases lay between the germline ends. CDR1 is SEHNR and CDR2 is FQNEAQ in the germline V gene (reference sequence). The CDR3 loop spans 14 amino acids.

This clone was observed many times. V gene TRBV5-6 combines with J gene TRBJ2-7, with D possibly matching TRBD1 (7 bases). Germline CDR1 and CDR2: SGHDT and YYEEEE. The length of the CDR3 is 14 residues. V was shortened by 7 bases and J by 3 bases, with 17 bases between the two germline ends. In DNA form, the CDR3 reads TGTGCCAGCGATCGTCAGGGGGGAGGCTACGAGCAGTACTTC. It is translated as CASDRQGGGYEQYF.

V gene TRBV12-3 or TRBV12-4 combines with J gene TRBJ1-2, with TRBD1 identical over 8 bases. J was trimmed by 8 bases and V by 8 bases; bases with no gene match: 4. The CDR3 runs 11 residues. CDR3 in DNA: TGTGCCAGCGACAGGGGATCGGGCTACACCTTC. It is translated as CASDRGSGYTF.

The chain's CDR3 is CAGTRTGRETQYF. The CDR3 DNA follows: TGTGCCGGTACCCGGACAGGTAGAGAGACCCAGTACTTC. The chain links TRBV7-9 to TRBJ2-5; 7 bases line up with TRBD1. The CDR3 loop spans 13 amino acids. J gave up 4 bases and V 11 bases, and 10 bases lay outside the gene matches. Germline V lookup: CDR1 SEHNR, CDR2 FQNEAQ (reference sequence).

V gene TRBV6-5 combines with J gene TRBJ1-1; D not resolved. V lost 4 bases, J lost 6 bases, and 21 bases lay in between. Germline-derived CDR1 and CDR2 are MNHEY and SVGAGI. The CDR3 is made up of 16 amino acids. The CDR3 protein is CASSSLSSGRRSEAFF. In DNA form, the CDR3 reads TGTGCCAGCAGTTCCCTCTCCTCAGGTAGGAGGTCTGAAGCTTTCTTT.

This clone was detected only once. The chain has TRBV9 and TRBJ1-2, with TRBD1 matching 8 bases. This CDR3 has 14 residues. The germline gives CDR1 SGDLS, CDR2 YYNGEE. V lost 6 bases to trimming and J lost 0 bases; unmatched junction nucleotides: 4. The CDR3 sequence is CASTGQGSNYGYTF. DNA of the CDR3: TGTGCCAGCACCGGACAGGGTTCTAACTATGGCTACACCTTC.

In this sample, this clone turned up once. The V and J genes are TRBV5-6 and TRBJ1-2; a weak D match, TRBD1 (6 bases). This CDR3 is built from 14 residues. The V gene lost 6 bases and the J gene lost 3 bases, with 15 bases spanning the gap. Germline CDR1 is SGHDT and CDR2 is YYEEEE. The CDR3 region is CASISGAGHYGYTF. DNA for the CDR3: TGTGCCAGCATTTCAGGGGCCGGGCACTATGGCTACACCTTC.

The chain couples TRBV27 to TRBJ1-2; D perhaps matches TRBD1 (6 bases). Trimming took 0 bases from V and 7 from J, leaving 12 bases between them. There are 14 residues in the CDR3. Germline loops: CDR1 MNHEY, CDR2 SMNVEV (reference sequence). CDR3 sequence: CASSLSGAEGGYTF. The CDR3 DNA reads as TGTGCCAGCAGTTTATCGGGGGCAGAAGGTGGCTACACCTTC.

This clone was counted between two and nine times. In nucleotides, the CDR3 is TGTGCCAGCAGCTTAACAGCGGGGGATAACTACGAGCAGTACTTC. Translation gives CASSLTAGDNYEQYF. The V call is TRBV7-3, the J call TRBJ2-7; 8 bases match TRBD2. The germline V gene has CDR1 SGHTA and CDR2 FQGTGA. V trimming: 0 bases; J trimming: 3 bases; junction bases outside the gene matches: 4. The CDR3 is 15 amino acids.

The rearrangement links TRBV19 to TRBJ2-7, with D perhaps matching TRBD2 (6 bases). The germline gives CDR1 LNHDA, CDR2 SQIVND (reference sequence). V lost 2 bases to trimming and J lost 1 base, with 12 bases between them. The CDR3 is made up of 15 amino acids. In DNA form, the CDR3 reads TGTGCCAGTAGTATAACGCGGGGACCTTCCTACGAGCAGTACTTC. The encoded protein is CASSITRGPSYEQYF.

This chain joins TRBV5-1 and TRBJ2-7; D possibly corresponds to TRBD1 (5 bases). Germline V gives CDR1 SGHRS, CDR2 YFSETQ. This CDR3 contains 14 residues. Trimming took off 2 bases at V and 6 bases at J, with 15 bases between the two ends. CDR3 sequence (DNA): TGCGCCAGCAGCTTAGCCCAGGGTCTAGGCGAGCAGTACTTC. Its protein is CASSLAQGLGEQYF. Full variable domain (remainder filled in from reference TRBV5-1 and TRBJ2-7): KAGVTQTPRYLIKTRGQQVTLSCSPISGHRSVSWYQQTPGQGLQFLFEYFSETQRNKGNFPGRFSGRQFSNSRSEMNVSTLELGDSALYLCASSLAQGLGEQYFGPGTRLTVT.

The gene calls are TRBV30 and TRBJ1-5; D possibly corresponds to TRBD1 (6 bases). The CDR3 is 14 amino acids. V was clipped by 2 bases and J by 7 bases, with 15 bases between them. Germline-derived CDR1 and CDR2 are GTSNPN and SVGIG (reference sequence). CDR3: CAWSTTGTRQPQHF. CDR3 nucleotide sequence: TGTGCCTGGAGTACGACCGGGACACGGCAGCCCCAGCATTTT.

The J gene is TRBJ1-5, the V gene TRBV10-2; 11 bases match TRBD1. Trimming cost V 6 bases and J 7 bases; bases outside gene matches: 8. The CDR3 spans 15 residues. Germline V gene data show CDR1 as WSHSY and CDR2 as SAAADI. The CDR3 loop reads CASRPGTGGGQPQHF. The CDR3 nucleotides read TGCGCCAGCAGACCCGGGACAGGGGGTGGGCAGCCCCAGCATTTT.

V gene TRBV7-3 combines with J gene TRBJ1-2; 11 bases fit TRBD1. Germline trimming cut 5 bases from V and 5 bases from J; bases unmatched to any gene: 7. Germline CDR1 reads SGHTA; CDR2 reads FQGTGA. The length of the CDR3 is 15 residues. CDR3 sequence reads: CASSLGQGAGYGYTF. The CDR3 DNA reads TGTGCCAGCAGCCTAGGACAGGGGGCTGGGTATGGCTACACCTTC.

The chain recombines TRBV24-1 with TRBJ2-2, with D possibly TRBD2 on 7 matching bases. Looked up from germline, CDR1 is KGHDR and CDR2 is SFDVKD. The V end lost 9 bases, the J end lost 5 bases, and 12 bases lay between the germline ends. This CDR3 region has 13 residues. The CDR3 DNA reads as TGTGCCACCGAGGGGGAGGGAACCGGGGAGCTGTTTTTT. Translation: CATEGEGTGELFF.

This chain uses TRBV6-2 or TRBV6-3 with TRBJ2-7; the D gene is possibly TRBD1 (5 bases). Looked up from germline, CDR1 is MNHEY and CDR2 is SVGEGT. CDR3 length equals 13 residues. The V and J ends lost 5 bases and 4 bases respectively, with 12 bases between them. The DNA for the CDR3 is TGTGCCAGCAGTGGGCAGGGAACATACGAGCAGTACTTC. Translating gives CASSGQGTYEQYF.

This chain joins TRBV5-5 and TRBJ1-2, with D tentatively TRBD1 (5 bases). The CDR3 loop spans 14 amino acids. Looked up from germline, CDR1 is SGHKS and CDR2 is YYEKEE (reference sequence). V lost 3 bases, J lost 4 bases, and 13 bases lay in between. The CDR3 sequence is CASSSNRLPYGYTF. As DNA, the CDR3 is TGTGCCAGCAGCTCCAACAGGCTCCCCTATGGCTACACCTTC.